This T cell receptor beta chain was found in a study of blood T cell repertoires in COVID-19 (dated by TCRdb to the early 2020s). Study-level background: Collaborator samples came from the United States, Italy and Spain and covered acute and convalescent phases of COVID-19. The prospective study material was composed of cDNA or gDNA derived from T cells, B-cell-depleted T cells, or PBMCs. The dataset comprised deeply sampled blood TCRbeta repertoires from subjects exposed to, actively infected with, or recovered from COVID-19. The repertoires were made available in a free public database intended to serve as a resource for research on the immune response to SARS-CoV-2. Samples were obtained from the ongoing ImmuneRACE study (first 160 participants) and from some 1,300 subjects provided by 6 global collaborators. Sample metadata almost always included a de-identified subject ID, COVID-19 status, age in years and sex. Where available, HLA class I and class II types were obtained from metadata supplied by the sample provider rather than from assay-based typing.

Collaborating institutions collected whole blood in K2EDTA tubes following their own protocols. For TCRbeta analysis, collaborator samples were shipped as frozen whole blood, as isolated PBMCs, or as DNA extracted from either sample type. Clipping removes 5 bases from V and 3 bases from J, with 9 as the unmatched junction base count. Per the germline V gene (reference sequence), MNHNY is the CDR1 and SVGAGI is the CDR2. CDR3 length: 17 amino acids, cysteine to phenylalanine. The retained sequence is limited to the CDR3, 51 bases, with the frame set at the first base. TCRbeta CDR3 regions were amplified from genomic DNA using the immunoSEQ Assay, a bias-controlled multiplex PCR. The study's own analysis went as follows. Within the assay, amplification of reference gene primers was used to estimate how many nucleated cells each sample contained. To quantify the absolute abundance of each unique TCRbeta CDR3 rearrangement, sequence reads were collapsed and filtered. For each sample, productive Simpson clonality was calculated by taking the square root of Simpson's diversity index across productive rearrangements. In its TCRdb copy, this immuneACCESS table keeps in-frame sequences only and misses some clones. Where compared with another copy, unresolved V genes explain less than half of these, and the others have no known cause. Clonal size and the V and J genes are those of that table, whereas D and trimming came from the DNA. For this sample there are about 240,000 clones; about 86% appear just once. The top ten clonotypes cover over 8% of the sample.

Points on this clone: The antigen this receptor binds is unknown. Qualities for individual bases were not recorded, and no much larger clone is one base off.

Summary of the overall study and its limitations: Clinical and demographic metadata were provided uncurated, with the amount varying by source and participant.

The clonotype comes from a woman older than 75 with acute or convalescent COVID-19. The chain was built from TRBV6-6 and TRBJ2-3; 12 bases in the middle match TRBD2. Sequencing was performed on peripheral blood. The CDR3 here reads CASSRSGLAGLTDTQYF. Read as DNA, the sequence is TGTGCCAGCAGTCGATCCGGACTAGCGGGGTTGACAGATACGCAGTATTTT.